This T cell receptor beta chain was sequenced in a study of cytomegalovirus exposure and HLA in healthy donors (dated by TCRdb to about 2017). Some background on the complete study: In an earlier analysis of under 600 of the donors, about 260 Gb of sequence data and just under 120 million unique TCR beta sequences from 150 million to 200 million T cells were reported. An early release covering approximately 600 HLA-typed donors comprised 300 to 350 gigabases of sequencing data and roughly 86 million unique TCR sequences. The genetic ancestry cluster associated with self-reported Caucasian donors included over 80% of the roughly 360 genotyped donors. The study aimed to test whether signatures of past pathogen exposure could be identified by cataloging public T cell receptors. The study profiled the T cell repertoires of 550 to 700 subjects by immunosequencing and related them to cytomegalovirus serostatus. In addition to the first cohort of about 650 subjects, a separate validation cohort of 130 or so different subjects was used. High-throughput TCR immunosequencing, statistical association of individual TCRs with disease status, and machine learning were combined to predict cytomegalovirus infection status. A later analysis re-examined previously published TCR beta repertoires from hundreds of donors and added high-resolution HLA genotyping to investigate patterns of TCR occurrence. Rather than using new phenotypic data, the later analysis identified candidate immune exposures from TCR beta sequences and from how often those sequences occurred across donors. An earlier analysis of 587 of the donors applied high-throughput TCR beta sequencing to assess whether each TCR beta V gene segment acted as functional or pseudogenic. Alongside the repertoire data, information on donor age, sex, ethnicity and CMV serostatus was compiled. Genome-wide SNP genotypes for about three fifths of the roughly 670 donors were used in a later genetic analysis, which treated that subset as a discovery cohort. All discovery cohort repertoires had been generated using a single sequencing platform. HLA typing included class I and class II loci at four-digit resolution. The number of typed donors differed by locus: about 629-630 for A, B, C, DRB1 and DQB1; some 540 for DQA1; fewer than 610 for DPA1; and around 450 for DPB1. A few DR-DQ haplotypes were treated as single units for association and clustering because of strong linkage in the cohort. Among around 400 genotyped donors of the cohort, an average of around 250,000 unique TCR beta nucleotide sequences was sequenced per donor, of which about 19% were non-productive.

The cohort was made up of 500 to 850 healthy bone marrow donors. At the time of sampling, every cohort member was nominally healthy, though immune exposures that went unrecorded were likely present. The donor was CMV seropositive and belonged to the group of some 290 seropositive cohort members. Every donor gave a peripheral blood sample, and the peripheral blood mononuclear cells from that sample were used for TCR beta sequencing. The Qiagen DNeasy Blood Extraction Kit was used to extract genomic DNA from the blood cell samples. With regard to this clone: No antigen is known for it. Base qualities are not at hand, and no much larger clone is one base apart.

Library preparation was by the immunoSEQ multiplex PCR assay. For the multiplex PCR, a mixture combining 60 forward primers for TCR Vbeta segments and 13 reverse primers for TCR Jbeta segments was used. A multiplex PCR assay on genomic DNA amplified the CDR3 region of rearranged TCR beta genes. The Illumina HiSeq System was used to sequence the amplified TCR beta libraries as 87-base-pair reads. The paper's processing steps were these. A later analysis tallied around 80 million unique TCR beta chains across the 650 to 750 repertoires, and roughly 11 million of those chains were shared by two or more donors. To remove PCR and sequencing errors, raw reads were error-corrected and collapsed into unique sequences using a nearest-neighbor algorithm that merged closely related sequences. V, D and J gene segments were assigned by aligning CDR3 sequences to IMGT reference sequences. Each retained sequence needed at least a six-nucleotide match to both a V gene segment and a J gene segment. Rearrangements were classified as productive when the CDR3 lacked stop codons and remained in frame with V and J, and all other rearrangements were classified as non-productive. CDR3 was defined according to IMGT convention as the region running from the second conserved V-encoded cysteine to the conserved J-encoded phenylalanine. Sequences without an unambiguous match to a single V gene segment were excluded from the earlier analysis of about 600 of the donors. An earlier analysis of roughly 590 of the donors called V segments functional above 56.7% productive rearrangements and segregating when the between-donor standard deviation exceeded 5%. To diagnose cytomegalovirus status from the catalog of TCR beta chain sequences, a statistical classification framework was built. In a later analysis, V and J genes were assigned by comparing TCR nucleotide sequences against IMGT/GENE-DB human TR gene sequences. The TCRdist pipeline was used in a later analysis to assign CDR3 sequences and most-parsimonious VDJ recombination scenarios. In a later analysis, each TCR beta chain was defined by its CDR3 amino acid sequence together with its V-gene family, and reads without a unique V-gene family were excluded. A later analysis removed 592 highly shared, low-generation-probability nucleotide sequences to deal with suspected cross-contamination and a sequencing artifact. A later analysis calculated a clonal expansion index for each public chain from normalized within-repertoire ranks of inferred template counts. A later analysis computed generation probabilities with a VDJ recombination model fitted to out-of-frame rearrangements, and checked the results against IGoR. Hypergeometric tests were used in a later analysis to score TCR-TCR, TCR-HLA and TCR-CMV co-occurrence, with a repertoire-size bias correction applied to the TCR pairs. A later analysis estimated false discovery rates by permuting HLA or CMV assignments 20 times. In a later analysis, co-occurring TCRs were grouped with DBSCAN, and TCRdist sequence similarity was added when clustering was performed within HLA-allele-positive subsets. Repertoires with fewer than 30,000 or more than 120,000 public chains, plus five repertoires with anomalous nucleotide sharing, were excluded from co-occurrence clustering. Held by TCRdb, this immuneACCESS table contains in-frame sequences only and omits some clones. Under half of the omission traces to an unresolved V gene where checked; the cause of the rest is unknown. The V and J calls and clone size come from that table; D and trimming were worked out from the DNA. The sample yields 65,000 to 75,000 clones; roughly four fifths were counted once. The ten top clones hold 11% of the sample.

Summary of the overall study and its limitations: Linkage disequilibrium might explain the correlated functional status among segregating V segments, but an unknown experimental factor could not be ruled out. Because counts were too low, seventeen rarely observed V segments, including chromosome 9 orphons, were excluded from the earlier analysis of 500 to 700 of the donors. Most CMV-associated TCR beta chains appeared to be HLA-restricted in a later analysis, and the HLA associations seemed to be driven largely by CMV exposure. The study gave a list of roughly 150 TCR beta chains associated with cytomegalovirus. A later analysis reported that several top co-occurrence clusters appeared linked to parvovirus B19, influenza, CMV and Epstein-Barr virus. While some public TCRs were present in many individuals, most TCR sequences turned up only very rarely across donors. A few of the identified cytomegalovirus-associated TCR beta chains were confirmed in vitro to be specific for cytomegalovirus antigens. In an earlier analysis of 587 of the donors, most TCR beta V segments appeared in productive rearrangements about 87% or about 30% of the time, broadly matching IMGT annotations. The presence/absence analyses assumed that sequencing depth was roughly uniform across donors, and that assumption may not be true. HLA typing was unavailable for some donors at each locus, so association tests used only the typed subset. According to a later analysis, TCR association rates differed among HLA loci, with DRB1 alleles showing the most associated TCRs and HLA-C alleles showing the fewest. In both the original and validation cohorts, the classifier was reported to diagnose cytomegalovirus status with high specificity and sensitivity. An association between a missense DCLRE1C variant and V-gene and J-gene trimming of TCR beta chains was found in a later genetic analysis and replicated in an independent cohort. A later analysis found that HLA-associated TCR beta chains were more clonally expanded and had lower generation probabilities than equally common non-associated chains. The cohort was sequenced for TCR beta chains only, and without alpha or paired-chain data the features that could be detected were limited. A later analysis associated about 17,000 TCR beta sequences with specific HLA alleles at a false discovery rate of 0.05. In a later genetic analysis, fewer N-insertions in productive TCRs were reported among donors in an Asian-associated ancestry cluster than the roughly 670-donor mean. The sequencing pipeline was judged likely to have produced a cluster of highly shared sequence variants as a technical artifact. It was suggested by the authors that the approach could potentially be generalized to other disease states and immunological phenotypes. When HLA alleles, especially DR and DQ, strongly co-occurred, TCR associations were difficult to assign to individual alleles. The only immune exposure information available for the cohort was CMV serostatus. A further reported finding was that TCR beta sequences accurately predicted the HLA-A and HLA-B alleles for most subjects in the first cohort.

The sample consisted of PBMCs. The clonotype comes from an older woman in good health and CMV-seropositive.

The bases read TGCGCCAGCAGCTTGGGGGGCGGGGGAAACACTGAAGCTTTCTTT. It codes for CASSLGGGGNTEAFF. The receptor chain draws on TRBV5-1 and TRBJ1-1, with a weak D call of TRBD1 (5 bases match). V is shortened by 0 bases, J by 2 bases, and the region joining them spans 11 bases. CDR1 and CDR2 are drawn from the germline V gene: SGHRS, YFSETQ. The CDR3 starts with the cysteine, ends with the phenylalanine, and has 15 residues. Left in the record is the CDR3 DNA by itself, 45 bases read in frame from the first base.